The clone carrying this T cell receptor beta chain has a handful of counts. What it recognizes is unknown. Distinct nucleotide sequences in the sample also encode this CDR3. This specimen belongs to a study of chemoradiotherapy in HPV16-positive cancers. Study results and caveats: HPV-responsive T-cell expansion during chemoradiotherapy was linked to improved recurrence-free survival in HPV16-positive patients. Functional assays defining HPV-specific T cells used only two HPV16-positive patients.

V trimming: 2 bases; J trimming: 6 bases; junction bases outside the gene matches: 7. Per the germline V gene, CDR1 is SGHRS and CDR2 is YFSETQ. This CDR3 comprises 15 residues. Here immunoSEQ multiplex PCR was the method, and the copy in TCRdb shows in-frame clones only, minus some. The repertoire holds about 4,100 clones, with roughly 83% as singletons. The sequences come from tumor tissue, collected from a patient who underwent chemoradiotherapy. The sequence was collected from a human donor with HPV-associated anogenital cancer. This chain connects TRBV5-1 to TRBJ1-4; 7 bases agree with TRBD1. This CDR3 is CASSFSGGRDEKLFF. The CDR3 DNA reads TGCGCCAGCAGCTTCTCAGGGGGAAGGGATGAAAAACTGTTTTTT.